This T cell receptor (beta chain) is drawn from a study of T cells in Graves' hyperthyroidism and ophthalmopathy. Overall study findings and caveats: Classification by a 13 V-J model distinguished ophthalmopathy from stable hyperthyroidism.

Looked up from germline, CDR1 is SNHLY and CDR2 is FYNNEI. The length of the CDR3 is 13 amino acids, counting both ends. Points on this clonotype: Its antigen remains unidentified. The final CDR3 position lacks the conserved phenylalanine or tryptophan, pointing to a likely read error. The DNA is left out, because the CDR3 cannot be placed on it with certainty; the CDR3 is given as TCRdb lists it.

RNA transcripts were the template for amplifying TCR beta CDR3 regions. The HTBI primer set was used in a first-round RT-PCR of the TCR CDR3. TCRdb ran MiXCR on the multiplex PCR reads and lists one entry per CDR3 protein. Of roughly 570,000 distinct CDR3 sequences detected, just over 45% appear once; the ten largest clones hold around 7.7%. Specimen: peripheral blood or thyroid tissue (not recorded which). This TCR was sampled from a woman younger than 35 with Graves' hyperthyroidism. This chain links TRBV2 with TRBJ2-7; TRBD1 is taken as the D call from the table, unchecked against the DNA. The CDR3 spells CASSGRDRGRLAG.